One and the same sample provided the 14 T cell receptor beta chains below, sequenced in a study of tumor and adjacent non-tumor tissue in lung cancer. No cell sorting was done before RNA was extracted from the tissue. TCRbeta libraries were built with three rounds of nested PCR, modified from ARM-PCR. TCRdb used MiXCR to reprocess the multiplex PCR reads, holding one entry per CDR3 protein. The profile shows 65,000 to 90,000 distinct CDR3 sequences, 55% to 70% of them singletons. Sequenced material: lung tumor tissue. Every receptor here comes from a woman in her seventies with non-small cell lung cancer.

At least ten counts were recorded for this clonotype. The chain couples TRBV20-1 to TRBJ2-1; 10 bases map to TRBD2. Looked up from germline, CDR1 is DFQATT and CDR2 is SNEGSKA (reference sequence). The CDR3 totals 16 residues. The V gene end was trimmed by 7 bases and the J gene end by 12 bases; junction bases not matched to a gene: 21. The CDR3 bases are TGCAGTGGACAGACAGGGGTGGCAGCGGGAGGGAGTCCGCAGTTCTTC. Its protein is CSGQTGVAAGGSPQFF.

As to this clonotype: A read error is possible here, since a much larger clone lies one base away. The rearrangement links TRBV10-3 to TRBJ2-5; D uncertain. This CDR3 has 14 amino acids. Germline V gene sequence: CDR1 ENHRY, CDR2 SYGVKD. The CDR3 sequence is CAVSESYNQETQYF. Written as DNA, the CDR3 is TGTGCCGTCAGTGAGTCTTACAACCAAGAGACCCAGTACTTC.

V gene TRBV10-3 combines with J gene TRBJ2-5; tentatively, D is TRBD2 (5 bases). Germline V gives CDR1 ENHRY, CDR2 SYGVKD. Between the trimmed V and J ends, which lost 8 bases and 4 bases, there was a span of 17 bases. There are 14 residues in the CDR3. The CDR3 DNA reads TGTGCCATCGGTCGCTCGTGGACTCGAGAGACCCAGTACTTC. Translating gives CAIGRSWTRETQYF.

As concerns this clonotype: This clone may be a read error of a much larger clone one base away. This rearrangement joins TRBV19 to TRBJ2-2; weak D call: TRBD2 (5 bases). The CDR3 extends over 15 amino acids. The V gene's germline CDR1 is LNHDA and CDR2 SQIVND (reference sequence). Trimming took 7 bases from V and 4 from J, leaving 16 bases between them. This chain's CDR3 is CASICRGSGTGELFF. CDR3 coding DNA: TGTGCCAGTATATGTAGAGGGTCCGGCACCGGGGAGCTGTTTTTT.

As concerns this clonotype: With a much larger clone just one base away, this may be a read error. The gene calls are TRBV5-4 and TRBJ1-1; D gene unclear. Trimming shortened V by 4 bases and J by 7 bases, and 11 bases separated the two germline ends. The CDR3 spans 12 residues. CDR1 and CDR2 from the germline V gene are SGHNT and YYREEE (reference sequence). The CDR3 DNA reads TGTGCCAGCAGCCTGTGGAACGGTGAAGCTTTCTTT. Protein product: CASSLWNGEAFF.

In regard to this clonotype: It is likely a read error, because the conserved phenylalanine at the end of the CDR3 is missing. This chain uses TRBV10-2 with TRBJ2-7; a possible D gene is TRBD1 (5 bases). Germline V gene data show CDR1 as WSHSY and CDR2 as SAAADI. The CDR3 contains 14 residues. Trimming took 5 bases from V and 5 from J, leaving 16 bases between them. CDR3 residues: CASSSWGLTDEQYI. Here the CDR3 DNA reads TGCGCCAGCAGTTCCTGGGGCCTTACAGACGAGCAGTACATC.

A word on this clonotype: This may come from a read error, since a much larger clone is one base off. The CDR3: CSAPSRGQAPEAFF. The CDR3 region has the DNA TGCAGTGCCCCTTCAAGGGGACAGGCTCCTGAAGCTTTCTTT. V usage is TRBV20-1 and J usage is TRBJ1-1, with TRBD1 matching over 8 bases. This CDR3 is built from 14 residues. V shed 6 bases and J 6 bases; nucleotides not matched to a gene: 12. CDR1 DFQATT and CDR2 SNEGSKA come from the germline V gene (reference sequence).

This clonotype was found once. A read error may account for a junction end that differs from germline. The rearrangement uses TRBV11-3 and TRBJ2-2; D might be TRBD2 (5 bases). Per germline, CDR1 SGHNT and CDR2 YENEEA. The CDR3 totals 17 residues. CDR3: CARSPHQSTSSTGELFF. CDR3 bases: TGTGCCAGAAGCCCCCATCAATCGACATCGAGCACCGGGGAGTTGTTTTTT. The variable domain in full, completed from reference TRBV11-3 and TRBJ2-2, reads EAGVVQSPRYKIIEKKQPVAFWCNPISGHNTLYWYLQNLGQGPELLIRYENEEAVDDSQLPKDRFSAERLKGVDSTLKIQPAELGDSAVYLCARSPHQSTSSTGELFFGEGSRLTVL.

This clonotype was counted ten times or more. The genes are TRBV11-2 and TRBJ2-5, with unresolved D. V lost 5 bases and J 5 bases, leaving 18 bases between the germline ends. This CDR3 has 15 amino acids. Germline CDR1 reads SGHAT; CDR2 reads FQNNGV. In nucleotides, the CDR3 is TGTGCCAGCAGCCTAACCTACGGCCCAGCGGAGACCCAGTACTTC. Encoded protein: CASSLTYGPAETQYF.

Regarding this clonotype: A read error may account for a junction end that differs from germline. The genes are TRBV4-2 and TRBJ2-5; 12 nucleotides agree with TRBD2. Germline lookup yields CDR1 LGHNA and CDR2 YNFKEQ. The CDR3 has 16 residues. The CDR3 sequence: CGSSQALAGGGETQYF. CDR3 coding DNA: TGTGGCAGCAGCCAAGCACTAGCGGGAGGCGGAGAGACCCAGTACTTC.

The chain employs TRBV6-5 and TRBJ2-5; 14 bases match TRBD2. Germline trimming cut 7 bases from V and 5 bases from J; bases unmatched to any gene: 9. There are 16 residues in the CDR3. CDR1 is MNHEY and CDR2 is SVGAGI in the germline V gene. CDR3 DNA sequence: TGTGCCAGCAACCAGGGACTAGCGGGAGTTATGGAGACCCAGTACTTC. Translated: CASNQGLAGVMETQYF.

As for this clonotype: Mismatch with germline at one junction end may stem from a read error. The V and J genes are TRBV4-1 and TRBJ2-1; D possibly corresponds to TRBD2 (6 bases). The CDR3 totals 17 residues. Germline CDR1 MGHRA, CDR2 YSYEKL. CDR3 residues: CTSSPIWERASFNEQFF. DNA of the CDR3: TGCACCAGCAGCCCCATTTGGGAGCGGGCCTCCTTCAATGAGCAGTTCTTC.

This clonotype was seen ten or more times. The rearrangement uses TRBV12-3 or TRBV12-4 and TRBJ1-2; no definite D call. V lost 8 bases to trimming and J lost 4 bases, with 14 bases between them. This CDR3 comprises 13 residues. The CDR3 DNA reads TGTGCCAGCTTAGCAGACGGAATCTATGGCTACACCTTC. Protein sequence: CASLADGIYGYTF.

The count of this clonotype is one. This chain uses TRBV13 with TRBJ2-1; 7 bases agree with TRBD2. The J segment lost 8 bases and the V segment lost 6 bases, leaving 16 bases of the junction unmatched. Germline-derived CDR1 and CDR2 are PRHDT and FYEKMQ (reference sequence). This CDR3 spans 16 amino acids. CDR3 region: CASSRQLGGSFDEQFF. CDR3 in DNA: TGTGCCAGCAGTCGTCAGCTTGGCGGGAGTTTTGATGAGCAGTTCTTC.